The clone carrying this T cell receptor beta chain is classed as medium-sized (0.01 to 0.1%). TCRdb re-derived calls from the 5' RACE reads in MiXCR, one entry per CDR3 protein. In the table there are 400,000 to 550,000 distinct CDR3 sequences, about 24% of which are singletons. The data were obtained in a study of identical twins. V gave up 3 bases and J gave up 3 bases; unmatched junction bases: 7. The germline gives CDR1 SGHTA, CDR2 FQGNSA. The CDR3 is 15 residues long. Separately, the same data were catalogued under a study of T cells expressing NK-cell markers.

The rearrangement joins TRBV7-2 to TRBJ2-7; 8 positions match TRBD1. Sequencing was performed on CD4+ T cells sorted from blood. The source of this sequence is a woman aged 18-35 years in good health. Here the CDR3 reads CASSLSGTGSYEQYF. As DNA, the CDR3 is TGTGCCAGCAGCTTGTCCGGGACAGGAAGCTACGAGCAGTACTTC. The full variable domain, rest sourced from reference TRBV7-2 and TRBJ2-7, is GAGVSQSPSNKVTEKGKDVELRCDPISGHTALYWYRQSLGQGLEFLIYFQGNSAPDKSGLPSDRFSAERTGGSVSTLTIQRTQQEDSAVYLCASSLSGTGSYEQYFGPGTRLTVT.